The present entry profiles one T cell receptor beta chain with its context. This specimen belongs to a study of blood T cell repertoires in COVID-19. Study details: Collection of acute and convalescent COVID-19 samples took place in the United States, Italy and Spain.

Authors' processing steps: Reference gene primer amplification yielded estimated nucleated cell counts. Clones were sequenced by immunoSEQ multiplex PCR, and TCRdb holds only the in-frame ones, with some missing. V and J calls and clone size come straight from that table; D and trimming were deduced from the DNA. The sample records some 270,000 clones, over 80% being singletons. This CDR3 comprises 18 residues. V lost 4 bases and J lost 2; bases outside the gene matches: 14. The germline V gene encodes CDR1 SEHNR and CDR2 FQNEAQ (reference sequence). Individuals drawn from around 25 US areas were roughly 18 to 100 years old.

The sequence derives from a woman aged 25 to 39 with acute COVID-19. Sequencing used PBMCs or T cells enriched from blood (not recorded which). This rearrangement joins TRBV7-9 to TRBJ2-1, with 7 bases identical to TRBD2. The DNA for the CDR3 is TGTGCCAGCAGCTCCGCCACTGGGGGGGTAGCGGCCTACAATGAGCAGTTCTTC. Translating gives CASSSATGGVAAYNEQFF.